This T cell receptor beta chain was identified in a study of regulatory dendritic cells for organ transplantation. The CDR3 spans 16 residues. Germline V gene sequence: CDR1 MGHRA, CDR2 YSYEKL. V lost 0 bases, J lost 4 bases, and 13 bases lay in between. Assay used: immunoSEQ multiplex PCR; TCRdb lists only in-frame clones, some missing. The sample holds over 9,000 clones, more than 55% seen once. The receptor was derived from a human donor in good health. The specimen sequenced was memory CD8+ T cells from blood. The subset: CD45RO+ memory T cells. The chain links TRBV4-1 to TRBJ2-1; D is unclear. CDR3 in DNA: TGCGCCAGCAGCCAAGATACGGCGGAACCGTACAATGAGCAGTTCTTC. This encodes CASSQDTAEPYNEQFF.